What follows is one T cell receptor beta chain and its context. The sample comes from a study of blood T cell repertoires in COVID-19. Study-wide background: The analysed material was cDNA or gDNA that came from T cells, B-cell-depleted T cells, or PBMCs.

The repertoire was sequenced with immunoSEQ multiplex PCR; TCRdb's copy has only in-frame clones and lacks some. The top ten clones hold roughly 3.2% of a sample with some 180,000 clones, around 84% of them seen once. The CDR3 runs to 13 residues. V was pared by 3 bases and J by 5 bases, with 13 bases between. Germline V gene lookup returns CDR1 SQVTM and CDR2 ANQGSEA. The chain couples TRBV29-1 to TRBJ2-5; D ambiguous. Material: PBMCs or T cells enriched from blood (not recorded which). This clonotype was sampled from a woman in her thirties who had been exposed to COVID-19. Here the CDR3 reads CSVERMLGETQYF. The CDR3 nucleotides read TGCAGCGTTGAGCGTATGCTCGGGGAGACCCAGTACTTC. Based on the CDR3 plus reference TRBV29-1 and TRBJ2-5, the full variable domain is SAVISQKPSRDICQRGTSLTIQCQVDSQVTMMFWYRQQPGQSLTLIATANQGSEATYESGFVIDKFPISRPNLTFSTLTVSNMSPEDSSIYLCSVERMLGETQYFGPGTRLLVL.